Sequencing of this T cell receptor beta chain was carried out in a study of cytomegalovirus exposure and HLA in healthy donors. Findings and caveats of the study: It was reported in a later analysis that an Asian-associated ancestry cluster showed fewer N-insertions than the roughly 670-donor mean.

Both 60 Vbeta primers and 13 Jbeta primers went into the PCR. Assay: immunoSEQ multiplex PCR; the TCRdb copy retains only in-frame clones and omits some. The sample lists some 150,000 clones, roughly 76% seen once, with 13% in the top ten. This clone was counted between two and nine times. The antigen is unknown. This clonotype originated in a woman aged 50 to 60 in good health and CMV-seronegative. The sample was PBMCs.

The CDR3 loop is CASSLGSGGYEQYF. CDR3 nucleotides: TGTGCCAGCAGCTTGGGATCAGGGGGCTACGAGCAGTACTTC. The chain uses TRBV11-3 and TRBJ2-7; 7 bases line up with TRBD1. This CDR3 is 14 amino acids long. V lost 3 bases and J lost 3; bases outside the gene matches: 5. The germline V gene has CDR1 SGHNT and CDR2 YENEEA.